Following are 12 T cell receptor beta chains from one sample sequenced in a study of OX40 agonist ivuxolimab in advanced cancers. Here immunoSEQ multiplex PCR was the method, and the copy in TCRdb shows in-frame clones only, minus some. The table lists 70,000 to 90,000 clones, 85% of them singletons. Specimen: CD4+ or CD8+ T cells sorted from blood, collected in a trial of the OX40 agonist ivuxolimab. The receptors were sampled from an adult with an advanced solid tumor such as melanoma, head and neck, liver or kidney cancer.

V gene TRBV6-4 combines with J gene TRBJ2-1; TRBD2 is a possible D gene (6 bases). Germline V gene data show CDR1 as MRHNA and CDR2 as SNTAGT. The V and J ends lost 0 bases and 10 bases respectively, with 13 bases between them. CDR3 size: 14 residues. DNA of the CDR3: TGTGCCAGCAGTGACTCGGGGGGAGAAGACGAGCAGTTCTTC. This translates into CASSDSGGEDEQFF.

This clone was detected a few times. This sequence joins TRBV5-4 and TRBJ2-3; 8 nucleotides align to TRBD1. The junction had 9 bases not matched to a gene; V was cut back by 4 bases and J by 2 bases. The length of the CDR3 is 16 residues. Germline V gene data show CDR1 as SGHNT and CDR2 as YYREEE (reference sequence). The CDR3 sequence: CASSVQGVGATDTQYF. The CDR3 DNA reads TGTGCCAGCAGCGTACAGGGGGTCGGGGCCACAGATACGCAGTATTTT.

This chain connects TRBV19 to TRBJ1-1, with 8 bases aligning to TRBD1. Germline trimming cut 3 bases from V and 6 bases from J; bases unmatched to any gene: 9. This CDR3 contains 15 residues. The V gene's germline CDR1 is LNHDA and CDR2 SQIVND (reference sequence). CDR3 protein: CASSIEAGGDPEAFF. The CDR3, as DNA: TGTGCCAGTAGTATTGAGGCAGGGGGCGACCCTGAAGCTTTCTTT.

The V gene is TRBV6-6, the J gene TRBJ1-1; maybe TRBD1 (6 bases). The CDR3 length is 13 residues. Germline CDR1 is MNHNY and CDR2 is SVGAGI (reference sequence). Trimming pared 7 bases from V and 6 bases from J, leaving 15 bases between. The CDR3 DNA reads TGTGCCAGCACAGATTGGGGGGCCTCTGAAGCTTTCTTT. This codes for CASTDWGASEAFF.

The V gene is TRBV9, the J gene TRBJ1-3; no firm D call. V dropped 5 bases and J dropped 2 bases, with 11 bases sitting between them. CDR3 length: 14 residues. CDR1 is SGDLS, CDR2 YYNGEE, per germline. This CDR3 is CASSRGETGNTIYF. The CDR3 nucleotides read TGTGCCAGCAGTCGTGGGGAAACTGGAAACACCATATATTTT. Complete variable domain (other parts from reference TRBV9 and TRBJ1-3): DSGVTQTPKHLITATGQRVTLRCSPRSGDLSVYWYQQSLDQGLQFLIQYYNGEERAKGNILERFSAQQFPDLHSELNLSSLELGDSALYFCASSRGETGNTIYFGEGSWLTVV.

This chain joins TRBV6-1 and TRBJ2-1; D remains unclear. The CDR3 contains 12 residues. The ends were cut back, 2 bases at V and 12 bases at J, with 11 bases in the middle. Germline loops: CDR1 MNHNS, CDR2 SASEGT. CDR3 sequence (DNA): TGTGCCAGCAGTGAACCTGGGTTGGGGCAGTTCTTC. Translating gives CASSEPGLGQFF.

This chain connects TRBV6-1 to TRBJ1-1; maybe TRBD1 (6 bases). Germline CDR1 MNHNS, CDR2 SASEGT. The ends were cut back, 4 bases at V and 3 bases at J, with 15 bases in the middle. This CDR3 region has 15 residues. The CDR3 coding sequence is TGTGCCAGCAGTGCCCTAGGGGGGGTCGACACTGAAGCTTTCTTT. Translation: CASSALGGVDTEAFF.

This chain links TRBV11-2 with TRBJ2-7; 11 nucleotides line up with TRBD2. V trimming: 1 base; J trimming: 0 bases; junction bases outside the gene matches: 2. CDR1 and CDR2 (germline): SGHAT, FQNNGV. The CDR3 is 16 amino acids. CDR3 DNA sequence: TGTGCCAGCAGCTTAGTCGGGACTAGCGGCTCCTACGAGCAGTACTTC. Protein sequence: CASSLVGTSGSYEQYF.

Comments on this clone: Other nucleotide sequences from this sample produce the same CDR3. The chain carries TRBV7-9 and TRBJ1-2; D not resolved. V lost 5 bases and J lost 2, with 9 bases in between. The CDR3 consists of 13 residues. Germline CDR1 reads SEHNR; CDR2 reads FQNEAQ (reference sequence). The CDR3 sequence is CASSLGGNYGYTF. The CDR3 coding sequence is TGTGCCAGCAGCCTTGGCGGCAACTATGGCTACACCTTC.

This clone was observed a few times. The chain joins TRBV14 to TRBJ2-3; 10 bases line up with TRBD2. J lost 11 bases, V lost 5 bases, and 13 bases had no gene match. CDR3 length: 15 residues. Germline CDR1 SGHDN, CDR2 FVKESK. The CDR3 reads CASSSGGLATTRQYF. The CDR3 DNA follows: TGTGCCAGCAGCTCCGGGGGACTAGCGACCACACGGCAGTATTTT.

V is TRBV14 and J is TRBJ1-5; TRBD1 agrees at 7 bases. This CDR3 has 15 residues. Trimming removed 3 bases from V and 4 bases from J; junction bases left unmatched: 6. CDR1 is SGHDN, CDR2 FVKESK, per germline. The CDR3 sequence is CASSHTGDRNQPQHF. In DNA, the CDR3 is TGTGCCAGCAGCCACACAGGGGATCGTAATCAGCCCCAGCATTTT.

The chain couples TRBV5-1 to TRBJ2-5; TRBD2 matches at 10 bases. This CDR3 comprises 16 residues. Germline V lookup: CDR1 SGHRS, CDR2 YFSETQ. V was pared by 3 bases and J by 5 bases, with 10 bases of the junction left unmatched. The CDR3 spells CASSSGAGGRRETQYF. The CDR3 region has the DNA TGCGCCAGCAGCTCGGGAGCGGGGGGGAGACGTGAGACCCAGTACTTC.